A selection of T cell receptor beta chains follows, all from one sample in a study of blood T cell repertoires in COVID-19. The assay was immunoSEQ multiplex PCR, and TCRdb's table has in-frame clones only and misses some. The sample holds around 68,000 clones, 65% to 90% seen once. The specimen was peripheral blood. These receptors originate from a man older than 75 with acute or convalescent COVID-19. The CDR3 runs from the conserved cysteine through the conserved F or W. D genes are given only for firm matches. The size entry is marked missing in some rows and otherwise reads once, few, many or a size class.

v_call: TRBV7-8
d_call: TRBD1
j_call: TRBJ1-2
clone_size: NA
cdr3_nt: TGTGCCAGCAAGGGGGCGCCGAGAGGGTATGGCTACACCTTC
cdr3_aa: CASKGAPRGYGYTF

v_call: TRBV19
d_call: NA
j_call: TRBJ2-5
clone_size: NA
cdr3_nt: TGTGCCAGTAGTAAGACAGCGGGCCTACAAGAGACCCAGTACTTC
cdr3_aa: CASSKTAGLQETQYF

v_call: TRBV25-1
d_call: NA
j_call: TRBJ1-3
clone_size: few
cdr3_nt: TGTGCCAGCAGTGAAATACAGGGTTCTGGAAACACCATATATTTT
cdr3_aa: CASSEIQGSGNTIYF

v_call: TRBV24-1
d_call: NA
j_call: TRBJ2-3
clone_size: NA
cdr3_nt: TGTGCCTCGACGGGGGTAGGCACAGATACGCAGTATTTT
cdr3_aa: CASTGVGTDTQYF

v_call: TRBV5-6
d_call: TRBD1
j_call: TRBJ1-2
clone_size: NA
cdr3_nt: TGTGCCAGCAGCGACACAGGGGGCAATGACTACACCTTC
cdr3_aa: CASSDTGGNDYTF

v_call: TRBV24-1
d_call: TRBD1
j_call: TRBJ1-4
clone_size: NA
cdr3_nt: TGTGCCACCAGGCACCCGGGGACAGCTAATGAAAAACTGTTTTTT
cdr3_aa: CATRHPGTANEKLFF

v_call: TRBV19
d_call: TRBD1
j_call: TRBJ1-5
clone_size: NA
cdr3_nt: TGTGCCACCTGGGACAGGGGTTATAGCAATCAGCCCCAGCATTTT
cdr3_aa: CATWDRGYSNQPQHF

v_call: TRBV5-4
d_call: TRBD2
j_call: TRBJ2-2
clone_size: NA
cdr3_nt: TGTGCCAGCAGCGGTGGACTAGCGGGAGTGGCTGGGGAGCTGTTTTTT
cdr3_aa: CASSGGLAGVAGELFF

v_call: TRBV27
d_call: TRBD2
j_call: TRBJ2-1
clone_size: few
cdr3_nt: TGTGCCAGCAGTTCCCTAGCGGGAGGGCCGAAAAATGAGCAGTTCTTC
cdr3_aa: CASSSLAGGPKNEQFF

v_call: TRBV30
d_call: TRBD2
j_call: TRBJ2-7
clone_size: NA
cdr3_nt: TGTGCCTCCTTAGGGCGGGGGTCCTACGAGCAGTACTTC
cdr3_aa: CASLGRGSYEQYF

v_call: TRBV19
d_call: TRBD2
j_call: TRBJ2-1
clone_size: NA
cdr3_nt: TGTGCCAGTAGCCGACTAGCGGCCACCTACAATGAGCAGTTCTTC
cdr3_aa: CASSRLAATYNEQFF

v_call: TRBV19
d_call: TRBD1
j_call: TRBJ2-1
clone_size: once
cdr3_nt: TGTGCCAGTAGTACGCAGGACAGGGGCGTACGGAATGAGCAGTTCTTC
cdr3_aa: CASSTQDRGVRNEQFF

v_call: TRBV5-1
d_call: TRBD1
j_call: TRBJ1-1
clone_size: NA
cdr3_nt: TGCGCCAGCAGCTTGCTCCAGGGGGGTTTGAACACTGAAGCTTTCTTT
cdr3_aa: CASSLLQGGLNTEAFF

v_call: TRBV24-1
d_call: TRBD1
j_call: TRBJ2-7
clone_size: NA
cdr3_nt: TGTGCCACCAGTGATCACCCCGGGACAGGGCGCGAGCAGTACTTC
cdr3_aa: CATSDHPGTGREQYF

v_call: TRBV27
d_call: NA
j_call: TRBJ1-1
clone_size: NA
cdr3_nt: TGTGCCAGCAGTCGCTGGGGACAGAACACTGAAGCTTTCTTT
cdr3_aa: CASSRWGQNTEAFF

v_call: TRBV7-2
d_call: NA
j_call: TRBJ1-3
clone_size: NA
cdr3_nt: TGTGCCAGCAGCGCCGACAGCTCTGGAAACACCATATATTTT
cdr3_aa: CASSADSSGNTIYF

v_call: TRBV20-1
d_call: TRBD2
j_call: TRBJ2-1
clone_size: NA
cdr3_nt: TGCAGTGCTAGTGGGACTCGGACTAGCAGAAACAATGAGCAGTTCTTC
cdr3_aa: CSASGTRTSRNNEQFF

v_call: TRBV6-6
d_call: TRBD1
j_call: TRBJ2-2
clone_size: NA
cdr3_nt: TGTGCCAGCAGCCAAGGGACAGGGGGCAAGATCGGGGAGCTGTTTTTT
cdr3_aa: CASSQGTGGKIGELFF

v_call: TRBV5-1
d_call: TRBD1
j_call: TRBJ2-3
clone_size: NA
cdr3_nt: TGCGCCAGCAGCTCCCAGACCGGACAGGGTAACACAGATACGCAGTATTTT
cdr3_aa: CASSSQTGQGNTDTQYF

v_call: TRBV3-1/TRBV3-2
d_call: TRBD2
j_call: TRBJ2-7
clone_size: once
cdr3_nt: TGTGCCAGCAGCCGTTCGGCGGGGGGCTACGAGCAGTACTTC
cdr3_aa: CASSRSAGGYEQYF

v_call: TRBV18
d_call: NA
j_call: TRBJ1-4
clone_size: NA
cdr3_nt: TGTGCCAGCTCACCCAGTGATGAAAAACTGTTTTTT
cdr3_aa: CASSPSDEKLFF

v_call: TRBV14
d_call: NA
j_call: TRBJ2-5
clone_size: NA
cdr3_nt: TGTGCCAGCAGTTCAGGCGAGACCCAGTACTTC
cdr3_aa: CASSSGETQYF

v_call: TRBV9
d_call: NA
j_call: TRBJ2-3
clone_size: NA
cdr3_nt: TGTGCCAGCAGCGTAGGAATAGCCGTACCGAACACAGATACGCAGTATTTT
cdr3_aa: CASSVGIAVPNTDTQYF

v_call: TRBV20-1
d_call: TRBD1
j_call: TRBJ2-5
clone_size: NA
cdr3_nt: TGCAGTGCTAGTGGGGACAGTAAAAACCAAGAGACCCAGTACTTC
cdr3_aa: CSASGDSKNQETQYF

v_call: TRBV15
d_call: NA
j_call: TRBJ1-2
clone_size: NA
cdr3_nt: TGTGCCACCAGCAGAGATATCGGTGGTTATGGCTACACCTTC
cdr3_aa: CATSRDIGGYGYTF

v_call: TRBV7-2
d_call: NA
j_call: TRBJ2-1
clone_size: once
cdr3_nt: TGTGCCAGCAGCTTACGGAGGGTTTACAATGAGCAGTTCTTC
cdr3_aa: CASSLRRVYNEQFF

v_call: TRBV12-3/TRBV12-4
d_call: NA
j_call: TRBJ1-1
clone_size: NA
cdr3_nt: TGTGCCACCAAAAGACAGGTGAACACTGAAGCTTTCTTT
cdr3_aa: CATKRQVNTEAFF

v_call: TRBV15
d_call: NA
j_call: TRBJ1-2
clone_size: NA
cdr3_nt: TGTGCCACCAGCAGAGATCGGGAGGGGGTCTATGGCTACACCTTC
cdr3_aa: CATSRDREGVYGYTF

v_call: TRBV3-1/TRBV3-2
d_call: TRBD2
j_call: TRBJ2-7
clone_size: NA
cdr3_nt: TGTGCCAGCAGCCCCGGGACTAGCGGGAGGCTCCTGTCCTACGAGCAGTACTTC
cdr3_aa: CASSPGTSGRLLSYEQYF

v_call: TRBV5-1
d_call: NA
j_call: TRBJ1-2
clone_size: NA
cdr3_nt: TGCGCCAGCAGCTTGGAAGGGAGCCGCTATGGCTACACCTTC
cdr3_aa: CASSLEGSRYGYTF

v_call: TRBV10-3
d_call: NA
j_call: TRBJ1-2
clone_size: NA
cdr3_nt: TGTGCCATCACATCGGCGACAGGAGCTAACTATGGCTACACCTTC
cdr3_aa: CAITSATGANYGYTF

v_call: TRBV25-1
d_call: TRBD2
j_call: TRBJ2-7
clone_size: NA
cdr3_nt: TGTGCCAGCAGTGGACCGGGACTAGCGGCTTACGAGCAGTACTTC
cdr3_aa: CASSGPGLAAYEQYF

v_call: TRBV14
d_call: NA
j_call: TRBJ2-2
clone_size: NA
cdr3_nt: TGTGCCAGCAGCCACTTTAACACCGGGGAGCTGTTTTTT
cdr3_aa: CASSHFNTGELFF

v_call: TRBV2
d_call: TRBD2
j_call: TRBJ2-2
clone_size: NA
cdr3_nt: TGTGCCAGCAGGGGGGCTAGCGGGAGGGCCCCCACCGGGGAGCTGTTTTTT
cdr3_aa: CASRGASGRAPTGELFF

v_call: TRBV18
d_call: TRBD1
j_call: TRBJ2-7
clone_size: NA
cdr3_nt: TGTGCCAGCTCACCACCGGGGGTGACAGGGGTTACCGAGCAGTACTTC
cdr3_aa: CASSPPGVTGVTEQYF

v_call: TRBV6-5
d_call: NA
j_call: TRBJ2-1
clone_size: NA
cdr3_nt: TGTGCCAGCAGTTACTCGAGGACTCTCAATGAGCAGTTCTTC
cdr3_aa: CASSYSRTLNEQFF

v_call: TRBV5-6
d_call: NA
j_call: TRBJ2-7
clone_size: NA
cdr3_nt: TGTGCCAGCAGCCGCGTAGCGATTTGGCCCTACGAGCAGTACTTC
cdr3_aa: CASSRVAIWPYEQYF

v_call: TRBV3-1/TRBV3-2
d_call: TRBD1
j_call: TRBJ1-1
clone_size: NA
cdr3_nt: TGTGCCAGCAGCATCGGACAGGGGCGGACTGAAGCTTTCTTT
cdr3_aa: CASSIGQGRTEAFF

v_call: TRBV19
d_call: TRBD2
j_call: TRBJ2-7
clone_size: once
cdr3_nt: TGTGCCAGTAGTTGGACTAGCGGGAGGTACGAGCAGTACTTC
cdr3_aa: CASSWTSGRYEQYF

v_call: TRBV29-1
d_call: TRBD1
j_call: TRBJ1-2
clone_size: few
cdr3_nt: TGCAGCGTTGCGTCGAACAGGGGCGATTATGGCTACACCTTC
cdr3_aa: CSVASNRGDYGYTF

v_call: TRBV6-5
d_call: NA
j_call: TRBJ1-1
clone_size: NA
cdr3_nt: TGTGCCAGCAGTTTGGGGACTTTGAACACTGAAGCTTTCTTT
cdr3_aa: CASSLGTLNTEAFF

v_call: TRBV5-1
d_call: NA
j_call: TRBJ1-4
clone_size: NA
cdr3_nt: TGCGCCAGCAGCTTTGCCGGGACTGGTGGAGAAAAACTGTTTTTT
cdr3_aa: CASSFAGTGGEKLFF

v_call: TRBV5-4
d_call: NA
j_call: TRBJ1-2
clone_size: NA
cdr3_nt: TGTGCCAGCAGCCCTGGAGGGACCTTAGCTAACTATGGCTACACCTTC
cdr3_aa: CASSPGGTLANYGYTF

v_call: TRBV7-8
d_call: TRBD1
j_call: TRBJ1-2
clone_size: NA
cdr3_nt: TGTGCCAGCAGCTTAGGGACAGGGGGCTCTGGCTACACCTTC
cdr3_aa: CASSLGTGGSGYTF

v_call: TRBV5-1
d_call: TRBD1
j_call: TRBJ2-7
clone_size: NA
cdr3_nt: TGCGCCAGCAGCACCCCAGGGACAGGGAGATCCGAGCAGTACTTC
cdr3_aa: CASSTPGTGRSEQYF

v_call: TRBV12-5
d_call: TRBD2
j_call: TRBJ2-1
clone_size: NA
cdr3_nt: TGTGCTAGTGCCACACACCCTCTAGCGGGAGTTAGAAATGAGCAGTTCTTC
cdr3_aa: CASATHPLAGVRNEQFF

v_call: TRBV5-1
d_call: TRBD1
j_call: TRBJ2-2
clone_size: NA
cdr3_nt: TGCGCCAGCAGCGCGCACTTGGGACAGGGGGAGCTGTTTTTT
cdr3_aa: CASSAHLGQGELFF

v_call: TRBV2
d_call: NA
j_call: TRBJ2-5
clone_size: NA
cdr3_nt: TGTGCCAGCAGGGGGGACTCACAAGAGACCCAGTACTTC
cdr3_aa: CASRGDSQETQYF

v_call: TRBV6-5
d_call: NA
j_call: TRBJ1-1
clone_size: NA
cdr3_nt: TGTGCCAGCAGTAACGCGCCCATGAACACTGAAGCTTTCTTT
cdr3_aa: CASSNAPMNTEAFF

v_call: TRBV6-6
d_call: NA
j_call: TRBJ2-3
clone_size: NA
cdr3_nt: TGTGCCAGCAGGGGACTGAGCACAGATACGCAGTATTTT
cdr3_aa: CASRGLSTDTQYF

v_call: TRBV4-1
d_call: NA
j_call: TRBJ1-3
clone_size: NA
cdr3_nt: TGCGCCAGCAGCCTCCCCCTCGGGACTGGAAACACCATATATTTT
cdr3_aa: CASSLPLGTGNTIYF

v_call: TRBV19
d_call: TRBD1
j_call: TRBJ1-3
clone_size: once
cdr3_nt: TGTGCCAGTAGGACGGGACAGGGGAGCAACACCATATATTTT
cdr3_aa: CASRTGQGSNTIYF

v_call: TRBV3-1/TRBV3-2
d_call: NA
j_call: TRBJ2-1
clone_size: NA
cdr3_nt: TGTGCCAGCAGCCAACGAAACGGCGGGATCTTCTACAATGAGCAGTTCTTC
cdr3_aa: CASSQRNGGIFYNEQFF

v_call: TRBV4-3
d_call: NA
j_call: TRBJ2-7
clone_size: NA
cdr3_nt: TGCGCCAGCAGCCAAGTGTCCTCTCCCTACGAGCAGTACTTC
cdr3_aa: CASSQVSSPYEQYF

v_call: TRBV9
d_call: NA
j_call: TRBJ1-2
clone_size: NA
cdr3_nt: TGTGCCAGCAGCGTAGGGGCAGGGGATGCTGGCTACACCTTC
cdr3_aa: CASSVGAGDAGYTF

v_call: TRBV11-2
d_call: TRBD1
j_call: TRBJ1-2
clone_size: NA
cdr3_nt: TGTGCCAGCAGCTTAGACGGGGACAGGGGGTATGGCTACACCTTC
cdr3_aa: CASSLDGDRGYGYTF

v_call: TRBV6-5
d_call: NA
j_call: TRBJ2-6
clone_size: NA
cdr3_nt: TGTGCCGGTGGGGGCAGTTCCTCTGGGGCCAACGTCCTGACTTTC
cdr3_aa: CAGGGSSSGANVLTF

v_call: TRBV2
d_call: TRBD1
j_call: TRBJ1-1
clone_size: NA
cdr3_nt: TGTGCCAGCAGAGAAGACAGGGACACTGAAGCTTTCTTT
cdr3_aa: CASREDRDTEAFF

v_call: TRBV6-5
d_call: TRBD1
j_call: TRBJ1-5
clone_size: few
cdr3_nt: TGTGCCAGCAGCCGACAGGGGAGCAATCAGCCCCAGCATTTT
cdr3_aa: CASSRQGSNQPQHF